The 9 T cell receptor beta chains given below trace back to one sample, sequenced in a study of T-cell memory formation after mild COVID-19. TCRdb re-derived calls from the 5' RACE reads in MiXCR, one entry per CDR3 protein. This sample carries 350,000 to 400,000 distinct CDR3 sequences, approximately 15% of them seen once, and the ten largest clones take roughly 22%. The sequencing input was PBMCs or a T cell subset sorted from them (not recorded which). The receptors come from a man in his late teens or twenties who had mild COVID-19 (a few samples of this study predate the infection). Cell type and time point are not known.

This chain links TRBV12-3 or TRBV12-4 with TRBJ2-3; D might be TRBD2 (6 bases). The CDR3 is made up of 15 amino acids. Trimming took 6 bases from V and 0 from J, leaving 13 bases between them. The CDR3 DNA sequence: TGTGCCAGCAGCCAGGAGGGAACTAGCACAGATACGCAGTATTTT. This encodes CASSQEGTSTDTQYF.

The CDR3 sequence: CASGRRGLTGELFF. The CDR3 bases are TGTGCCAGCGGGCGGAGGGGGCTGACCGGGGAGCTGTTTTTT. The rearrangement uses TRBV28 and TRBJ2-2; weak D call: TRBD1 (7 bases). This CDR3 has 14 residues. V was cut by 8 bases and J by 5 bases, with 15 bases left in between. In germline, CDR1 is MDHEN, CDR2 SYDVKM.

This clonotype appeared a few times. CDR3 amino acids: CASSLGRAGGNTIYF. CDR3 sequence (DNA): TGTGCCAGCAGCTTAGGTCGGGCAGGCGGAAACACCATATATTTT. V usage is TRBV7-8 and J usage is TRBJ1-3; unclear D gene. The length of the CDR3 is 15 residues. The germline V gene has CDR1 SGHVS and CDR2 FQNEAQ. With 1 base removed from V and 4 bases from J, the gap between germline ends came to 11 bases.

The gene calls are TRBV5-1 and TRBJ2-2; 8 bases are shared with TRBD1. Looked up from germline, CDR1 is SGHRS and CDR2 is YFSETQ. V was clipped by 4 bases and J by 5 bases; unmatched bases: 4. The CDR3 loop spans 14 amino acids. CDR3 sequence: CASSQDRETGELFF. The CDR3, as DNA: TGCGCCAGCAGCCAGGACAGGGAAACCGGGGAGCTGTTTTTT.

The sample holds a few counts of this clonotype. The chain combines TRBV18 with TRBJ1-5; D is unclear. This CDR3 is built from 13 residues. The V gene's germline CDR1 is KGHSH and CDR2 LQKENI. Trimming stripped 3 bases from V and 6 bases from J, with 9 bases between. This chain's CDR3 is CASSPQRSQPQHF. The CDR3 DNA sequence: TGTGCCAGCTCACCCCAGCGCAGTCAGCCCCAGCATTTT.

This clonotype has ten or more counts. The chain couples TRBV5-6 to TRBJ2-5; D unclear. Germline-derived CDR1 and CDR2 are SGHDT and YYEEEE. The CDR3 runs to 14 residues. Between the trimmed V and J ends, which lost 3 bases and 1 base, there was a span of 10 bases. Written as DNA, the CDR3 is TGTGCCAGCAGCTCCGGACCCTTCCAAGAGACCCAGTACTTC. Translated, it gives CASSSGPFQETQYF. The entire variable domain, with the rest obtained from reference TRBV5-6 and TRBJ2-5, is as follows: DAGVTQSPTHLIKTRGQQVTLRCSPKSGHDTVSWYQQALGQGPQFIFQYYEEEERQRGNFPDRFSGHQFPNYSSELNVNALLLGDSALYLCASSSGPFQETQYFGPGTRLLVL.

This clonotype came up a few times. The chain combines TRBV15 with TRBJ2-6, with D unclear. V lost 4 bases and J 4 bases, leaving 8 bases between the germline ends. The CDR3 has 14 amino acids. Germline values: CDR1 LNHNV, CDR2 YYDKDF (reference sequence). This CDR3 is CATSNPAGANVLTF. The CDR3 DNA sequence: TGTGCCACCAGCAACCCGGCGGGGGCCAACGTCCTGACTTTC. Together with reference TRBV15 and TRBJ2-6, the CDR3 gives the full variable domain: DAMVIQNPRYQVTQFGKPVTLSCSQTLNHNVMYWYQQKSSQAPKLLFHYYDKDFNNEADTPDNFQSRRPNTSFCFLDIRSPGLGDTAMYLCATSNPAGANVLTFGAGSRLTVL.

This rearrangement joins TRBV14 to TRBJ1-2; the D is unclear. The germline gives CDR1 SGHDN, CDR2 FVKESK. This CDR3 is 17 amino acids long. V was clipped by 0 bases and J by 1 base, with 15 bases between them. The CDR3 spells CASSQDSETEINYGYTF. CDR3 DNA: TGTGCCAGCAGCCAAGATTCCGAGACCGAGATTAACTATGGCTACACCTTC.

This CDR3 is CATSDFDTDTQYF. The CDR3 coding sequence is TGTGCCACCAGTGATTTCGACACAGATACGCAGTATTTT. The V and J genes are TRBV24-1 and TRBJ2-3, with D unclear. V was trimmed by 1 base and J by 2 bases, leaving 3 bases between them. Germline CDR1 reads KGHDR; CDR2 reads SFDVKD. The CDR3 extends over 13 amino acids.